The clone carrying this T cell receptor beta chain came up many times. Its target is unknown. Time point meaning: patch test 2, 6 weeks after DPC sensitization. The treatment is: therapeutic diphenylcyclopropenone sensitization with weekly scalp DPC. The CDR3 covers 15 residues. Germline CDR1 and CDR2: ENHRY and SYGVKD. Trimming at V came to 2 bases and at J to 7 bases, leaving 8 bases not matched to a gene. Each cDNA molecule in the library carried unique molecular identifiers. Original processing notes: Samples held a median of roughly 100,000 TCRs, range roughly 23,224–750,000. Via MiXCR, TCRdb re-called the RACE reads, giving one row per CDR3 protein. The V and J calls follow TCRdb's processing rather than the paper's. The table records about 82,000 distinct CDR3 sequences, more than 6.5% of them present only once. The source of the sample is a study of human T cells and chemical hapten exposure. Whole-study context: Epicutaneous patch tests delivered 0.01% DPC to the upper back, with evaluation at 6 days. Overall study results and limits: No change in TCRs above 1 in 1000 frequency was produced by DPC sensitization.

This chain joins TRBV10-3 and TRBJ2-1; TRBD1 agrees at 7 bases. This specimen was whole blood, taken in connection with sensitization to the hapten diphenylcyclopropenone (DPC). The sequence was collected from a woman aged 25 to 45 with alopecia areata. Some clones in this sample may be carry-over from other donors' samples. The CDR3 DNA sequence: TGTGCCATCAGTGAGGACAGGGCGGTTGTAAATGAGCAGTTCTTC. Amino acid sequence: CAISEDRAVVNEQFF.